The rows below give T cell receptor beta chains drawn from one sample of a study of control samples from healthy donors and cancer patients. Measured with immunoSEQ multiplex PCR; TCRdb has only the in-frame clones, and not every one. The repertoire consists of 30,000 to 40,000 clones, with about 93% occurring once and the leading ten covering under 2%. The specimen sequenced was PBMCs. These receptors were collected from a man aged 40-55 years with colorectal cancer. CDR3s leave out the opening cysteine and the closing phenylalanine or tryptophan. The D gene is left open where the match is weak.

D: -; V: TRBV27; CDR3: ASSFGGSSNEQF
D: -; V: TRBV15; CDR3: ATSRESRASNQPQH
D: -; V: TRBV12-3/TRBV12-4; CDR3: ASSRYDYGYT
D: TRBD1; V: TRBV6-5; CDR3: AVTGGPYEQY
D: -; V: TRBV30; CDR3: AWRIGRTFEAF
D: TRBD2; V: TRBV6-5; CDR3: ASSFSGEEFTDTQY
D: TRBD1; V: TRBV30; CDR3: AWRARDRVYGYT
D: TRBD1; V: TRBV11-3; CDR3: ASSKGQGASTEAF
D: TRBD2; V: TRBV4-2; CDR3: ASSQELAGGRKQETQY
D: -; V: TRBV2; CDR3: ASNREAVGVQETQY
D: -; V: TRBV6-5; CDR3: ASEEPNTGELF
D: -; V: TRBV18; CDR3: ASSPSQNTEAF
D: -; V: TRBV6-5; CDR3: ASSKETLPNQPQH
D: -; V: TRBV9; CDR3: ASSPGVSYNSPLH
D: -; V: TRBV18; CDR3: ASSSLEGGYNEQF
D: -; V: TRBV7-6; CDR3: ASSSPESTSNTGELF
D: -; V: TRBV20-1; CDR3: SARRSYGYT
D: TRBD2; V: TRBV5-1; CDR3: ASSFTSGGADTQY
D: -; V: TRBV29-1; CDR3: SVQSGVIINEQF
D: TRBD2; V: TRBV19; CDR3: ASSISLTSGGVTDTQY
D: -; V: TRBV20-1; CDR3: SATVDYGYT
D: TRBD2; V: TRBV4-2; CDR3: ASSQEARGVRNIQY
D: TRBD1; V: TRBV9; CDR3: ASSLSGTAHTGELF
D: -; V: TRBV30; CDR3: AWSRGLNTEAF
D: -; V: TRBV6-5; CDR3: ASSYQGTYSGYT
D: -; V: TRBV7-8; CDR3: ASSLVPVNTEAF
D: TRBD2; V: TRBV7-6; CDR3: ASSLSGDPYEQY
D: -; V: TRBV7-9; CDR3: ASSPGNRPHEQY
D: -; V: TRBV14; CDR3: ASSQAMGDYQETQY
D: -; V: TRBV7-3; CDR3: ASSLTDGGVAEAF
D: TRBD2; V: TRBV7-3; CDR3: ASSLTFSSGGAEDTQY
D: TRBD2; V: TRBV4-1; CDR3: ASSPYRGGAGGELF
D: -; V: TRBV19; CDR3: ASSRGDSFGHEQY
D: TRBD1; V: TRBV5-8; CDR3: ASKPGQGVTNEKLF
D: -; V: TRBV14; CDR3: ASSQPSTPYTQY